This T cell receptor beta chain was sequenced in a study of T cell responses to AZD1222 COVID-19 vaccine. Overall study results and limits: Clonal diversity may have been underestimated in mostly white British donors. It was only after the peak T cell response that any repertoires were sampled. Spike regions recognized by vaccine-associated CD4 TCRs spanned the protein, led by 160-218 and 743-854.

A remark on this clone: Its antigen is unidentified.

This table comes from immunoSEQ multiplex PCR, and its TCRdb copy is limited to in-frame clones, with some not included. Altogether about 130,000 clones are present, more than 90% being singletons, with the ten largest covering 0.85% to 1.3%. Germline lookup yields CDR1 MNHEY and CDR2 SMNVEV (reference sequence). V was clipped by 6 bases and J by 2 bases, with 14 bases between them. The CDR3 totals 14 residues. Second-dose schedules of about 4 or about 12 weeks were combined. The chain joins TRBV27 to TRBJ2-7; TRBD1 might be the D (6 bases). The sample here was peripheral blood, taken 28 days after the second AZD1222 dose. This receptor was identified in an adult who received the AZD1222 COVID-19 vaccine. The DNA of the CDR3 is TGTGCCAGCAGACCTCATTGGGACACCTACGAGCAGTACTTC. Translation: CASRPHWDTYEQYF.